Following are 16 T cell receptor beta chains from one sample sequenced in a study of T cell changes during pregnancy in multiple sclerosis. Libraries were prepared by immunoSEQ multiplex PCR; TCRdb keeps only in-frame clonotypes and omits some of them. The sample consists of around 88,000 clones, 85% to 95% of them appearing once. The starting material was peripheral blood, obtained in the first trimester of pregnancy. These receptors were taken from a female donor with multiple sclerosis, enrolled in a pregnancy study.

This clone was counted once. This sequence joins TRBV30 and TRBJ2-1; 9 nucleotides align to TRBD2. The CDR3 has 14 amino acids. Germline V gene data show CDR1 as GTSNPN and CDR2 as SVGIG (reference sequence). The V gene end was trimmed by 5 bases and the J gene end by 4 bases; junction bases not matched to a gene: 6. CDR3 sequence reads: CAWGESGRYNEQFF. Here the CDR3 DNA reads TGTGCCTGGGGAGAAAGCGGGAGGTACAATGAGCAGTTCTTC.

The CDR3, as DNA: TGTGCCAGCAGTTCGGGTGGCGGAAACACCATATATTTT. Translation gives CASSSGGGNTIYF. The genes are TRBV11-3 and TRBJ1-3; no definite D call. Between the trimmed V and J ends, which lost 6 bases and 4 bases, there was a span of 10 bases. The germline CDR1 and CDR2 sequences are SGHNT and YENEEA. This CDR3 contains 13 residues.

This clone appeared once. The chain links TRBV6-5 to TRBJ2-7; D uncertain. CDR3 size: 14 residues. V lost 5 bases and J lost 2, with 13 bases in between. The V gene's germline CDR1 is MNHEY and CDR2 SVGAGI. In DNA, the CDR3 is TGTGCCAGCAGTCCAACACGGGTAACCTACGAGCAGTACTTC. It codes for CASSPTRVTYEQYF.

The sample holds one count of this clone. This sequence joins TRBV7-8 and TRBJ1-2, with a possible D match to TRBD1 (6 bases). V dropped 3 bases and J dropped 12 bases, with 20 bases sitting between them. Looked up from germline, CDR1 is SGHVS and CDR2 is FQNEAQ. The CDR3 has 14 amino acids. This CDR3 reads CASSLGPGAAYHTF. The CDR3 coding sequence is TGTGCCAGCAGCTTGGGGCCAGGGGCCGCTTACCACACCTTC.

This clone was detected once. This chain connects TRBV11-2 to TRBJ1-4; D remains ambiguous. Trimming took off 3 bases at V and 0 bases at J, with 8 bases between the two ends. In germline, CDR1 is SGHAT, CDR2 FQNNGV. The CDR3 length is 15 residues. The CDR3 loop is CASSLNSATNEKLFF. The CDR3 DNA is TGTGCCAGCAGCTTGAACAGTGCAACTAATGAAAAACTGTTTTTT. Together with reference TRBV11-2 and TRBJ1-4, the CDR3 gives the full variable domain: EAGVAQSPRYKIIEKRQSVAFWCNPISGHATLYWYQQILGQGPKLLIQFQNNGVVDDSQLPKDRFSAERLKGVDSTLKIQPAKLEDSAVYLCASSLNSATNEKLFFGSGTQLSVL.

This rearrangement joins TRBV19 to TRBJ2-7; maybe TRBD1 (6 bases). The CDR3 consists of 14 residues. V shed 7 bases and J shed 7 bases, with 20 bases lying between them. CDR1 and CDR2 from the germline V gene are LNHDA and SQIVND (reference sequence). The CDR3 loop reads CASTTTGIGGEQYF. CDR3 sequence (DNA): TGTGCCAGTACTACAACAGGGATCGGCGGTGAGCAGTACTTC.

CDR3 coding DNA: TGTGCCAGCAGCCCCGGGACTAGCGGGAGATTAACCACATTCCGGTATTTT. Translation: CASSPGTSGRLTTFRYF. This chain connects TRBV2 to TRBJ2-3, with 14 bases lining up with TRBD2. The V gene end was trimmed by 6 bases and the J gene end by 14 bases; junction bases not matched to a gene: 19. The CDR3 runs 17 residues. Germline CDR1 reads SNHLY; CDR2 reads FYNNEI.

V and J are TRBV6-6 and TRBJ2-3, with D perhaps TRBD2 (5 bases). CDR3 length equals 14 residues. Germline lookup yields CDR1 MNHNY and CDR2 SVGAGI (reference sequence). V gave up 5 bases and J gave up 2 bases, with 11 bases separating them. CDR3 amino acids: CASSRTGNTDTQYF. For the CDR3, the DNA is TGTGCCAGCAGTCGAACGGGGAACACAGATACGCAGTATTTT.

The chain's CDR3 is CASSLSAGDEIWELFF. The CDR3, as DNA: TGTGCCAGCAGTTTATCGGCGGGGGACGAAATCTGGGAGCTGTTTTTT. J is TRBJ2-2 and V is TRBV27, with 7 bases identical to TRBD2. Germline V CDR1 and CDR2: MNHEY, SMNVEV (reference sequence). The CDR3 runs to 16 residues. The J segment lost 9 bases and the V segment lost 0 bases, leaving 10 bases of the junction unmatched.

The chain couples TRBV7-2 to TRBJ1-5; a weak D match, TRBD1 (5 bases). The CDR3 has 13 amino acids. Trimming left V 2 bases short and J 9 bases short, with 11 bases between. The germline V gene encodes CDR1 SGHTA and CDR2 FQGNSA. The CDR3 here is CASSLFQGGPQHF. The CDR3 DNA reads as TGTGCCAGCAGCTTATTTCAGGGAGGGCCCCAGCATTTT. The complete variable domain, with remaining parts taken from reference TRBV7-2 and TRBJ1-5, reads GAGVSQSPSNKVTEKGKDVELRCDPISGHTALYWYRQSLGQGLEFLIYFQGNSAPDKSGLPSDRFSAERTGGSVSTLTIQRTQQEDSAVYLCASSLFQGGPQHFGDGTRLSIL.

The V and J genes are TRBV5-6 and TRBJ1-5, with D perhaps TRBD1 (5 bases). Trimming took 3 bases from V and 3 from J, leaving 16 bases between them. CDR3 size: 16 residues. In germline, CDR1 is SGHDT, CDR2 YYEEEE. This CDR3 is CASSSGLTSNNQPQHF. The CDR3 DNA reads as TGTGCCAGCAGCTCGGGACTGACAAGTAACAATCAGCCCCAGCATTTT.

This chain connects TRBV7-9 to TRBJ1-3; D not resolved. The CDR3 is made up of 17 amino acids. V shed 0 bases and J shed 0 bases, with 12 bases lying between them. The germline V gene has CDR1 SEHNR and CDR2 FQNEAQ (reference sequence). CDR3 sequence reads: CASSLALSRNSGNTIYF. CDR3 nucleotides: TGTGCCAGCAGCTTAGCTCTCTCGCGGAACTCTGGAAACACCATATATTTT.

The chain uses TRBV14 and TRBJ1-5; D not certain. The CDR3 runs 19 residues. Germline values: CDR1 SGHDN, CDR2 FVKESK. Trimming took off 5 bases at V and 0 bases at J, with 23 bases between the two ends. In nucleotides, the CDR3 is TGTGCCAGCAGCACCGGACTCCGAATGACCCCGTATAGCAATCAGCCCCAGCATTTT. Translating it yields CASSTGLRMTPYSNQPQHF.

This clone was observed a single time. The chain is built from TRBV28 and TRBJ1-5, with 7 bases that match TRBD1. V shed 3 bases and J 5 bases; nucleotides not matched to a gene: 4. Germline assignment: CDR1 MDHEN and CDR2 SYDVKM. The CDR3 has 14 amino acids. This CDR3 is CASSFPGTDQPQHF. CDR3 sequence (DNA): TGTGCCAGCAGTTTCCCCGGGACAGATCAGCCCCAGCATTTT.

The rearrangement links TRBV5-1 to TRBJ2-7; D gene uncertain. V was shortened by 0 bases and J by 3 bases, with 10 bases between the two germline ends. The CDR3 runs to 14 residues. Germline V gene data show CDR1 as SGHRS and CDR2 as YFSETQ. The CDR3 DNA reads TGCGCCAGCAGCTTGGCGGTCACTGGCTACGAGCAGTACTTC. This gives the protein CASSLAVTGYEQYF.

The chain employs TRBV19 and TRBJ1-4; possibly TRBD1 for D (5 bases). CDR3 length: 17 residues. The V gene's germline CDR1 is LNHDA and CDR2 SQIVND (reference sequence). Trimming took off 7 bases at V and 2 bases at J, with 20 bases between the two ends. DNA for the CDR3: TGTGCCAGTAACCGGCAGAAAGGGAAGGGGACTAATGAAAAACTGTTTTTT. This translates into CASNRQKGKGTNEKLFF.